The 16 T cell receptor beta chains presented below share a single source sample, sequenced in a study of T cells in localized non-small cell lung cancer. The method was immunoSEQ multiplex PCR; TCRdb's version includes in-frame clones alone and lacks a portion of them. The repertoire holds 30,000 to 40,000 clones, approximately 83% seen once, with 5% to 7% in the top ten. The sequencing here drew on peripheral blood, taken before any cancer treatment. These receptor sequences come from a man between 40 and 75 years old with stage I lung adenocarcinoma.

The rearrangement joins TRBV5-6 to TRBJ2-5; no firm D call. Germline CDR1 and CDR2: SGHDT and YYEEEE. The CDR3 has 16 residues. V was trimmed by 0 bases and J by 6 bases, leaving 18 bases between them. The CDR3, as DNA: TGTGCCAGCAGCTTGGGCCCAACCGGATCCAAGAAGACCCAGTACTTC. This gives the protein CASSLGPTGSKKTQYF.

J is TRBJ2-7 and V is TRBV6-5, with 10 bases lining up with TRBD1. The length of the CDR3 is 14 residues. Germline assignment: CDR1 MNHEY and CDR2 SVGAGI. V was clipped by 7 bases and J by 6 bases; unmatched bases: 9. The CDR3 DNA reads TGTGCCAGCACTCCGGGACAGGGGTTGCGCGAGCAGTACTTC. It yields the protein CASTPGQGLREQYF.

CDR3 nucleotides: TGCAGCGTTGAGCTGCCTTCCTACAATGAGCAGTTCTTC. Encoded protein: CSVELPSYNEQFF. J is TRBJ2-1 and V is TRBV29-1; D gene uncertain. Germline CDR1 reads SQVTM; CDR2 reads ANQGSEA. Between the trimmed V and J ends, which lost 3 bases and 1 base, there was a span of 7 bases. The CDR3 has 13 residues.

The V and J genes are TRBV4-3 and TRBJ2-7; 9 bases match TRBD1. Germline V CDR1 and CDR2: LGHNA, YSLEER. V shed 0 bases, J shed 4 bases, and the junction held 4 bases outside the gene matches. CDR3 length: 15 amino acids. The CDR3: CASSQDRGQGYEQYF. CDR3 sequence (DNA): TGCGCCAGCAGCCAAGATAGGGGACAGGGATACGAGCAGTACTTC.

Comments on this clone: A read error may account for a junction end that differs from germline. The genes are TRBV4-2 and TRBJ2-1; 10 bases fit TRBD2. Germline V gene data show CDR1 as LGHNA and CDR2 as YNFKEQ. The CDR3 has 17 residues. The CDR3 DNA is TGTGCCAGCGGCCAAGAGGGAGCGGGAGGGCCTATCAATGAGCAGTTCTTC. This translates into CASGQEGAGGPINEQFF.

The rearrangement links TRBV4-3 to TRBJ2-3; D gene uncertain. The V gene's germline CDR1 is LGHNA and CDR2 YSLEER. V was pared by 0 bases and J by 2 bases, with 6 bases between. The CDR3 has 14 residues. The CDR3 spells CASSQEAFTDTQYF. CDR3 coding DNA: TGCGCCAGCAGCCAAGAGGCCTTCACAGATACGCAGTATTTT.

The chain's CDR3 is CASSQEASGRISYEQYF. CDR3 nucleotide sequence: TGCGCCAGCAGCCAAGAGGCTAGCGGGAGGATCTCCTACGAGCAGTACTTC. The chain links TRBV4-3 to TRBJ2-7, with 11 bases that match TRBD2. Germline values: CDR1 LGHNA, CDR2 YSLEER. After removal of 0 bases from V and 0 bases from J, the junction contained 4 bases not matched to a gene. The CDR3 is 17 amino acids.

CDR3 DNA sequence: TGTGCCAGCAGCCAAGCCCAGAGAGGAGACAATGAGCAGTTCTTC. Its protein product is CASSQAQRGDNEQFF. The chain uses TRBV4-2 and TRBJ2-1; D is ambiguous. The CDR3 extends over 15 amino acids. The V gene lost 1 base and the J gene lost 5 bases, with 12 bases spanning the gap. Germline loops: CDR1 LGHNA, CDR2 YNFKEQ.

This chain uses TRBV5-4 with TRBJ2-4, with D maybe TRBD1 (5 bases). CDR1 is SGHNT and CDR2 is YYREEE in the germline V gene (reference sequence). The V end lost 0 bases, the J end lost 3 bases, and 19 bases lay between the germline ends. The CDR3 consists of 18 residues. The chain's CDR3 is CASSLELTDPWGKNIQYF. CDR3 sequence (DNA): TGTGCCAGCAGCTTGGAATTGACAGACCCCTGGGGCAAAAACATTCAGTACTTC.

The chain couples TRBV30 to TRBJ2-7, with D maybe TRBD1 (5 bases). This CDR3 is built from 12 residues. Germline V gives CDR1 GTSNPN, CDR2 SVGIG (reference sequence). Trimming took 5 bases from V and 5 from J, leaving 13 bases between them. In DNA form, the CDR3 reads TGTGCCTGGGCTAGGGGTGGGGACGAGCAGTACTTC. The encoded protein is CAWARGGDEQYF.

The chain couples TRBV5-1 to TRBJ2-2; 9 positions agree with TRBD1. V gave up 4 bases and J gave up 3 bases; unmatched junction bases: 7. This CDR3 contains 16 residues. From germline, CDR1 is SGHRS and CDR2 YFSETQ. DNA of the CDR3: TGCGCCAGCAGCCCACCGGGACAGGGCGACACCGGGGAGCTGTTTTTT. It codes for CASSPPGQGDTGELFF.

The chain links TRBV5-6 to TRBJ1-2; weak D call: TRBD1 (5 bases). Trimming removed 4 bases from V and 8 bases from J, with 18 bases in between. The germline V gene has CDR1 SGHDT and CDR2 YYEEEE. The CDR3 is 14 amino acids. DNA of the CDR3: TGTGCCAGCAGCCACCGGGACCGAGAATTGGGCTACACCTTC. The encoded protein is CASSHRDRELGYTF.

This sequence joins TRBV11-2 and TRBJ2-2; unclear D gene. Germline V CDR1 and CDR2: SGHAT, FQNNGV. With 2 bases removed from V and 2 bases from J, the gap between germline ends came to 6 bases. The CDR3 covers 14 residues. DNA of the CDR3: TGTGCCAGCAGCTTACCAAGAAACACCGGGGAGCTGTTTTTT. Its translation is CASSLPRNTGELFF.

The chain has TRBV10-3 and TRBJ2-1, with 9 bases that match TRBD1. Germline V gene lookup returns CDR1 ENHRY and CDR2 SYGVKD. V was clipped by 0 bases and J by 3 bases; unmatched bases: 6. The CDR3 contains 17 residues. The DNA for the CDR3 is TGTGCCATCAGTGAGTCTGGACAGGGGTCTGGCTACAATGAGCAGTTCTTC. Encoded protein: CAISESGQGSGYNEQFF.

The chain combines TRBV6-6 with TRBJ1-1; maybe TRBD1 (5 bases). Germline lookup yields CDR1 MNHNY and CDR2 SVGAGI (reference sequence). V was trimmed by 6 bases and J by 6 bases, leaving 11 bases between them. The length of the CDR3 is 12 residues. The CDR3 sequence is CASSPGVAEAFF. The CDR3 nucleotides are TGTGCCAGCAGCCCGGGGGTCGCTGAAGCTTTCTTT.

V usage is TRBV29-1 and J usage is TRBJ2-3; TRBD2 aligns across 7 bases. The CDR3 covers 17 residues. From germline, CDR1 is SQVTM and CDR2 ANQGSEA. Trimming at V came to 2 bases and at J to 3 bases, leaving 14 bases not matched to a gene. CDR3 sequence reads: CSVELPLGSGATDTQYF. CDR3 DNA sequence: TGCAGCGTTGAATTGCCCCTGGGGAGCGGGGCTACAGATACGCAGTATTTT.